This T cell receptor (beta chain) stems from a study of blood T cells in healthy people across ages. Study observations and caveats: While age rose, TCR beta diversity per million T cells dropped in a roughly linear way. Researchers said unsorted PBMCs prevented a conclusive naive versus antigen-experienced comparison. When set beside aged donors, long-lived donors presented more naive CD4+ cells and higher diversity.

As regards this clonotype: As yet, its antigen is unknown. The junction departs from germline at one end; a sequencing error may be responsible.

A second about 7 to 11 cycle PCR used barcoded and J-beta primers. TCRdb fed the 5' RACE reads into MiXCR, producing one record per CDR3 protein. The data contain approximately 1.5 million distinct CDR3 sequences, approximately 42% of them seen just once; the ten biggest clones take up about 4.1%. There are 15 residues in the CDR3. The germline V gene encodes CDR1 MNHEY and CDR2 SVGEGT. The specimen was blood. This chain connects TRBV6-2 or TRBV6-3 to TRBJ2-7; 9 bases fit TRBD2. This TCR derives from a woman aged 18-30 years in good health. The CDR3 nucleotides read TGCGCCAGCGGAAGGGCGCTAGCGGGAACTTTCGAGCAGTACTTC. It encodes CASGRALAGTFEQYF.